This entry concerns a single T cell receptor beta chain. Its antigen remains undetermined. No clone much larger than this one lies a single base away; base qualities are absent. The goal of deep resolution MiSeq sequencing was a depth between 1 in 1 million and 1 in 200,000 T cells, and coverage averaged 10x per clonotype. The immunoSEQ hsTCRB Kit was used to generate TCR beta libraries. The source study handled its data this way. Data were analyzed with ImmunoSEQ Data Assistant and ImmunoSEQ Analyzer, with V, D and J genes assigned per IMGT definitions. Clonality, which ranges from 0 to 1, was calculated as one minus the normalized Shannon entropy of productive rearrangement frequencies. Only overrepresented clonotypes making up at least 0.05% of each patient's repertoire were included in the public clonotype analysis. Approximately 14 age-matched healthy donor repertoires from immuneACCESS served as clonality controls. TCRdb re-hosts the immuneACCESS table, in-frame sequences only. Its copies lack some clones; in the studies checked, an unresolved V gene accounts for under half of them, and the cause for the rest is not known. From that table come the V and J calls and clone size; the DNA was used to work out D and trimming. The sample includes tens of thousands of clones, with under 80% observed a single time. About 9.4% of the sample goes to the ten largest clones.

CDR1 is given as SEHNR and CDR2 as FQNEAQ, both from the germline V gene (reference sequence). From the cysteine through the phenylalanine, the CDR3 covers 13 amino acids. This entry keeps only the CDR3 DNA: 39 bases, framed from base 1. This entry is derived from a study of cytotoxic CD8 clonotypes in ibrutinib-treated CLL (dated by TCRdb to the early 2020s). About the study as a whole: The cohort included around 15 treatment-naive and 11 relapsed/refractory patients; about 18 were IGHV unmutated. Responses were partial in around 25 patients and complete in 2; after median around 66 months follow-up, about 14 stayed in remission and around 12 progressed. Response samples were taken after a median of approximately a year on treatment, ranging from about 6 to 40 months. An average of approximately 260,000 productive templates and 80,000 to 100,000 productive rearrangements was obtained per sample. Longitudinal samples were available for about 30% of the roughly 86 trial participants. Cryopreserved peripheral blood mononuclear cells were obtained prior to treatment, at the time of response, and at either disease progression or sustained remission. Every remission and progressive disease sample was obtained while ibrutinib was still being received by the patients.

Beyond this particular receptor, the publication reports: At baseline, clonality was higher than in age-matched healthy donors and showed a strong correlation with circulating CD8+ T-cell counts. An increase in clonality was observed at ibrutinib response, with clonality remaining stable during sustained remission and falling back toward baseline at progression. Public clonotypes were rare and either contracted or stayed stable during treatment, and the rise in clonality at ibrutinib response reflected the expansion of private clonotypes. Sustained-remission and progressing patients did not have matched sampling times, and lymph node repertoires were not examined.

The time point label here, explained by the study, means: progressive disease on ibrutinib. For TCR beta library preparation, roughly 2.2 micrograms of genomic DNA were isolated from cryopreserved PBMCs. Longitudinal blood samples from CLL patients receiving ibrutinib monotherapy were subjected to high-throughput TCR beta sequencing. Patients were enrolled in a phase 2 open-label single-center ibrutinib monotherapy trial. The chain joins TRBV7-9 to TRBJ1-2; TRBD1 agrees with 10 junctional bases. The TCR was taken from a human donor with chronic lymphocytic leukemia. The starting material was PBMCs, obtained at disease progression, from a patient treated with ibrutinib. The sequence in DNA is TGTGCTGGGACAGGGGTACTTGACTATGGCTACACCTTC. This is translated as CAGTGVLDYGYTF.